This T cell receptor (beta chain) appears in the sequencing data of a study of CD8 T cells in Susac syndrome. The J segment lost 10 bases and the V segment lost 4 bases, leaving 12 bases of the junction unmatched. CDR1 and CDR2 (germline): SQVTM, ANQGSEA. The CDR3 runs 13 residues. Reverse transcription of about 0.5 to 1 ug RNA used random hexamers. TCRdb re-called the immunoSEQ multiplex PCR reads through MiXCR, storing one row per CDR3 protein. The table has 100,000 to 150,000 distinct CDR3 sequences, around 94% seen once. About this clonotype itself: Its cognate antigen is unknown.

The study's findings and limits: The study's TCR sequencing and HLA analysis covered a relatively small number of individuals, and the study acknowledged this.

The receptor was derived from a human donor in good health. The chain couples TRBV29-1 to TRBJ2-7; 8 bases map to TRBD1. Source material: CD4+ T cells from PBMCs. For the CDR3, the DNA is TGCAGCGTTGTTGGGACAGGACTACGGGAACAGTACTTC. As protein: CSVVGTGLREQYF.